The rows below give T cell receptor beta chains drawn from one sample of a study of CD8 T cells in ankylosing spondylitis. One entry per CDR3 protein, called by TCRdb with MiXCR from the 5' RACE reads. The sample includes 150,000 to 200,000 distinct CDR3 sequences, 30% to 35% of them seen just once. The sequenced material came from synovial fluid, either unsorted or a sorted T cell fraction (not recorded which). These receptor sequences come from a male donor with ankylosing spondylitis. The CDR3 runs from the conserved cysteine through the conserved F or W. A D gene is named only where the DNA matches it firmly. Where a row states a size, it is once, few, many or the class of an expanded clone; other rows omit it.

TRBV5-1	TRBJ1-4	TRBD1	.	TGCGCCAGCAGCTTCAAAACAGGGGGTAATGAAAAACTGTTTTTT	CASSFKTGGNEKLFF
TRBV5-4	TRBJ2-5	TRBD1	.	TGTGCCAGCAGCTTGTATGACAGGGGGCGAGAGACCCAGTACTTC	CASSLYDRGRETQYF
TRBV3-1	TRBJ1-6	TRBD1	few	TGTGCCAGCAGCCAAGGAACAGGGGAACCACCCCTCCACTTT	CASSQGTGEPPLHF
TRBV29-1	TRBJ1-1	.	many	TGCAGCGCCTCACAGGGTGGGAACACTGAAGCTTTCTTT	CSASQGGNTEAFF
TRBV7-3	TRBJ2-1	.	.	TGTGCCAGCAGCCCGGGGTTGGGCGAGCAGTTCTTC	CASSPGLGEQFF
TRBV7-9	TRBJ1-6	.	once	TGTGCCAGCAGCCAATACCCCAGGGAGGAAAATTCACCCCTCCACTTT	CASSQYPREENSPLHF
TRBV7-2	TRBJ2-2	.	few	TGTGCCAGCAGCCCTAGCCCACACGGCGGTACCGGGGAGCTGTTTTTT	CASSPSPHGGTGELFF
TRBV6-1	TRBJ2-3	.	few	TGTGCCAGCAGCCGCTTCGGCAGCCGCACAGATACGCAGTATTTT	CASSRFGSRTDTQYF
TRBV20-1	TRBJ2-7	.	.	TGCAGTGCTAGCGAGGCTCCGCGCTACGAGCAGTACTTC	CSASEAPRYEQYF
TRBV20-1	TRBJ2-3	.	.	TGCAGTGCTGTCGCCCCGCCCACAGATACGCAGTATTTT	CSAVAPPTDTQYF
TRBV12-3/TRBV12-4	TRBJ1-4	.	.	TGTGCCAGCAGTTTGGGGGCTTTTGAAAAACTGTTTTTT	CASSLGAFEKLFF
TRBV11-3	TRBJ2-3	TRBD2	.	TGTGCCAGCAGCTTCTTAGTAGCGGGGCTGGGAGATACGCAGTATTTT	CASSFLVAGLGDTQYF
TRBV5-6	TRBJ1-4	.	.	TGTGCCAGCAGCGGCCGTAGGGCTTCTAATGAAAAACTGTTTTTT	CASSGRRASNEKLFF